This T cell receptor (beta chain) emerged from a study of OX40 agonist ivuxolimab in advanced cancers. Some background on the complete study: Ivuxolimab was a fully human IgG2 agonistic monoclonal antibody targeting the costimulatory receptor OX40 (CD134). Intravenous ivuxolimab was administered to patients every 2 weeks at six dose levels: 0.01, 0.1, 0.3, 1.5, 3 and 10 mg/kg. Of the approximately 50 dose-escalation patients, hepatocellular carcinoma was present in about 19, melanoma in some 15, renal cell carcinoma in 9 and head and neck cancer in 9. In the dose-escalation cohort, 82.7% of patients were male, and the mean age was roughly 60 years, with a range of about 23 to 90. Patients were allowed to have had prior anti-PD-1, anti-PD-L1 or anti-CTLA-4 therapy, and 40% of the dose-escalation patients had been treated with checkpoint inhibitors. Partial responses occurred in three dose-escalation patients: two with cutaneous melanoma and one with hepatocellular carcinoma. Peripheral TCRbeta sequencing was intended to test whether TCR sequence diversity was altered and clonal T-cell expansion was caused by ivuxolimab. The paper covers the monotherapy dose-escalation part of the phase I ivuxolimab trial, which included N ≈ 50 patients. Study-level results and caveats: At doses from 0.1 to 3.0 mg/kg, clonal expansion was seen in both CD4+ and CD8+ blood T cells between baseline and week 6. Low levels of normalized T-cell clonal expansion were also seen in some patients who did not respond. Partial responders in the 0.1-3.0 mg/kg groups had among the lowest normalized peripheral clonal expansion, especially among CD8+ T cells. The antigen specificity of the peripheral T cells that underwent clonal expansion was not determined. After ivuxolimab, expanded clones were on average more numerous among CD8+ T cells than among CD4+ T cells.

Reading the germline V gene gives CDR1 SGHVS and CDR2 FNYEAQ. The CDR3 goes from the cysteine to the phenylalanine over 17 residues. Of the read, only the CDR3 DNA is kept; its 51 bases are in frame from base 1. Trimming leaves V shorter by 7 bases and J shorter by 3 bases, with the junction holding 15 bases beyond the gene matches. Genomic DNA was extracted from sorted cells for sequencing of the TCRbeta CDR3 region. The immunoSEQ Assay was used for sequencing of TCRbeta CDR3 regions. The source is immuneACCESS, and TCRdb retained only in-frame sequences with V and J called. Part of the clones is not carried over; for the studies checked, unresolved V genes explain less than half of this, and the remainder is unexplained. This sample comprises 52,000 or so clones, approximately 84% of them detected only once. The ten largest make up 4.5% to 5.5% of the sample. The trial excluded patients who had a history of autoimmune disease or who were on systemic immunosuppression. In every dose cohort, peripheral blood was drawn for TCR sequencing at baseline, cycle 4 day 1, and cycle 7 day 1. Samples were obtained from an open-label, multicenter, first-in-human phase I dose-escalation trial of ivuxolimab. Adults with locally advanced or metastatic melanoma, renal cell, hepatocellular, or head and neck squamous cell carcinoma were enrolled in the trial. Before TCR sequencing, CD4+ and CD8+ T cells were separately sorted from peripheral blood.

Comment on this clone: No cognate antigen has been identified for it. No clone much larger than this one lies a single base away; base qualities are absent.

The receptor was derived from an adult with an advanced solid tumor such as melanoma, head and neck, liver or kidney cancer. The starting material was CD4+ or CD8+ T cells sorted from blood, obtained in a trial of the OX40 agonist ivuxolimab. The chain is encoded by TRBV7-6 joined to TRBJ2-7; the central 10 bases match TRBD2. The nucleotide sequence reads as follows: TGTGCCAGCACCGTGGGGGCTAGCGGGAGAGGGTTCTACGAGCAGTACTTC. Its protein product is CASTVGASGRGFYEQYF.